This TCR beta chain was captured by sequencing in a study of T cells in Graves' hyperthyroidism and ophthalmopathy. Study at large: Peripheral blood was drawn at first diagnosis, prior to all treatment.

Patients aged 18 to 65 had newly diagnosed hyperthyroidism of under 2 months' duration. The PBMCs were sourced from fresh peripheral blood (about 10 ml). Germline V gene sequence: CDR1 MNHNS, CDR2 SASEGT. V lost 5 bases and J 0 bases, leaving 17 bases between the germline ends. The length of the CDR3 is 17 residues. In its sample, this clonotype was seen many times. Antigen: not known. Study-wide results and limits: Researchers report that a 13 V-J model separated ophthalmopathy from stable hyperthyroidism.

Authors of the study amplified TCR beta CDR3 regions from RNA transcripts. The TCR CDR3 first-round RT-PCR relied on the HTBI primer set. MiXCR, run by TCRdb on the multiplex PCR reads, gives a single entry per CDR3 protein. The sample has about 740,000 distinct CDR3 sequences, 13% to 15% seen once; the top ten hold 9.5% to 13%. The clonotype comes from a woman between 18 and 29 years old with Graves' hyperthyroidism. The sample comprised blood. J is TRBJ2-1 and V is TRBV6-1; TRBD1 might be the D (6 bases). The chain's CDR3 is CASSLGQGPYSYNEQFF. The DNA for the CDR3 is TGTGCCAGCAGTTTGGGGCAGGGGCCCTACTCCTACAATGAGCAGTTCTTC.